Shown below are 2 T cell receptor beta chains from a single sample sequenced in a study of tumor-infiltrating lymphocytes in primary liver carcinoma. Total RNA (roughly 530 ng) served as template for TCR beta cDNA synthesis primed by a constant-region primer. Slightly modified ARM-PCR with three nested multiplex PCR rounds yielded TCR beta libraries. Running 9 to 10 cycles apiece, the first two PCR rounds relied on TRBV1-TRBV30 forward primers together with a C-beta reverse primer. TCRdb independently ran MiXCR on the multiplex PCR reads; one entry per CDR3 protein. In the table there are tens of thousands of distinct CDR3 sequences, 60% to 75% of which are singletons. The study co-extracted DNA and RNA from about 20-30 mg of unsorted bulk tissue. Sequences were obtained from liver tumor tissue from sampling region 2. Specified subset: tumor region T2, inferior pole. These receptors were collected from a man aged 35-49 years with primary liver carcinoma and hepatitis B virus infection.

There are many counts of this clonotype. The chain couples TRBV28 to TRBJ2-5; TRBD1 aligns across 8 bases. Germline V gene data show CDR1 as MDHEN and CDR2 as SYDVKM. V lost 4 bases, J lost 2 bases, and 6 bases stayed unmatched. CDR3 length: 15 residues. The CDR3 here is CASSSIGQGQETQYF. CDR3 bases: TGTGCCAGCAGTTCGATAGGACAGGGTCAAGAGACCCAGTACTTC.

The V and J genes are TRBV10-3 and TRBJ2-5; D gene ambiguous. CDR3 size: 11 residues. The V gene lost 5 bases and the J gene lost 6 bases, with 7 bases spanning the gap. Germline CDR1 is ENHRY and CDR2 is SYGVKD. For the CDR3, the DNA is TGTGCCATCAGTTGGGTGAAGACCCAGTACTTC. Translating gives CAISWVKTQYF.